The clone carrying this T cell receptor beta chain was seen once. The antigen remains undetermined. This sample is part of a study of shared clonotypes between healthy human individuals. The protocol was immunoSEQ multiplex PCR, while the TCRdb copy is restricted to in-frame clones and leaves out a portion. The sample includes around 1.1 million clones, approximately 80% seen only once; the top ten take about 0.89%. V was cut by 3 bases and J by 2 bases, with 11 bases left in between. Looked up from germline, CDR1 is SGHRS and CDR2 is YFSETQ. The CDR3 contains 14 residues. Findings and caveats of the study: Of the naive CD4 clonotypes, 4% to 5% were shared across four donors. The donor pool, a small one, limited the genetic and exposure-history diversity represented.

The donor cohort consisted entirely of Caucasian adults residing in Nashville, Tennessee. Specimen: memory CD4+ T cells from PBMCs. Subset of the sample: CD45RA-negative fraction. The chain employs TRBV5-1 and TRBJ2-5; tentative D call: TRBD1 (6 bases). This clonotype originated in a man aged 18 to 30 in good health. Some clones in this sample may be carry-over from other donors' samples. The CDR3 nucleotides read TGCGCCAGCAGCTCAGGGGATAGGCAAGAGACCCAGTACTTC. As protein: CASSSGDRQETQYF.